The 23 T cell receptor beta chains given below trace back to one sample, sequenced in a study of T cells of healthy individuals. Each CDR3 protein gets one entry after TCRdb re-called the 5' RACE reads with MiXCR. The table shows about 100,000 distinct CDR3 sequences, with about 16% occurring only once. These receptors were taken from a human donor in good health.

The chain joins TRBV15 to TRBJ2-1, with TRBD1 as a possible D gene (6 bases). The germline V gene has CDR1 LNHNV and CDR2 YYDKDF (reference sequence). V was shortened by 5 bases and J by 6 bases, with 17 bases between the two germline ends. CDR3 length equals 15 residues. The CDR3: CATSRQAKGFNEQFF. CDR3 sequence (DNA): TGTGCCACCAGCCGACAGGCCAAAGGGTTCAATGAGCAGTTCTTC. The whole variable domain, remainder taken from reference TRBV15 and TRBJ2-1, is DAMVIQNPRYQVTQFGKPVTLSCSQTLNHNVMYWYQQKSSQAPKLLFHYYDKDFNNEADTPDNFQSRRPNTSFCFLDIRSPGLGDTAMYLCATSRQAKGFNEQFFGPGTRLTVL.

The chain joins TRBV30 to TRBJ2-5; TRBD1 aligns across 9 bases. Germline V lookup: CDR1 GTSNPN, CDR2 SVGIG (reference sequence). This CDR3 is 13 amino acids long. V lost 3 bases, J lost 5 bases, and 4 bases stayed unmatched. The DNA for the CDR3 is TGTGCCTGGAGACAGGGGGCTGGGGAGACCCAGTACTTC. Its translation: CAWRQGAGETQYF. The complete variable domain, with remaining parts taken from reference TRBV30 and TRBJ2-5, reads SQTIHQWPATLVQPVGSPLSLECTVEGTSNPNLYWYRQAAGRGLQLLFYSVGIGQISSEVPQNLSASRPQDRQFILSSKKLLLSDSGFYLCAWRQGAGETQYFGPGTRLLVL.

This chain joins TRBV6-2 or TRBV6-3 and TRBJ1-2; the D is unclear. Germline CDR1 MNHEY, CDR2 SVGEGT. The CDR3 consists of 13 residues. The V gene lost 5 bases and the J gene lost 2 bases, with 9 bases spanning the gap. CDR3 DNA sequence: TGTGCCAGCAGTCCTTCGAGGAACTATGGCTACACCTTC. This encodes CASSPSRNYGYTF.

The V and J genes are TRBV19 and TRBJ2-4; 10 bases match TRBD2. The germline V gene encodes CDR1 LNHDA and CDR2 SQIVND (reference sequence). This CDR3 comprises 15 residues. The junction had 10 bases not matched to a gene; V was cut back by 6 bases and J by 8 bases. This CDR3 reads CASSSGGARLDIQYF. CDR3 DNA: TGTGCCAGTAGCAGCGGGGGGGCCAGGTTGGACATTCAGTACTTC.

In its sample, this clonotype was seen many times. V usage is TRBV7-9 and J usage is TRBJ2-3, with TRBD2 identical over 9 bases. The J segment lost 0 bases and the V segment lost 8 bases, leaving 6 bases of the junction unmatched. Germline CDR1 is SEHNR and CDR2 is FQNEAQ (reference sequence). This CDR3 is 15 amino acids long. The CDR3 here is CASALAGLSTDTQYF. In DNA form, the CDR3 reads TGTGCCAGCGCCCTAGCGGGACTTAGCACAGATACGCAGTATTTT.

The CDR3 nucleotides are TGTGCCAGCAACCCCTCGAGGGACAGGGGGCGCTGTACGCAGTATTTT. As protein: CASNPSRDRGRCTQYF. The rearrangement uses TRBV6-2 or TRBV6-3 and TRBJ2-3; 12 bases line up with TRBD1. CDR1 and CDR2 (germline): MNHEY, SVGEGT. This CDR3 region has 16 residues. Germline trimming cut 7 bases from V and 8 bases from J; bases unmatched to any gene: 13.

The chain recombines TRBV29-1 with TRBJ2-5, with 8 bases that match TRBD2. Germline V gene data show CDR1 as SQVTM and CDR2 as ANQGSEA. The CDR3 length is 14 residues. V dropped 3 bases and J dropped 2; count of bases not matched to a gene: 5. This CDR3 reads CSVDGGGFQETQYF. The CDR3 bases are TGCAGCGTTGATGGCGGGGGGTTTCAAGAGACCCAGTACTTC. The full variable domain, in which reference TRBV29-1 and TRBJ2-5 provide the parts outside the CDR3, is SAVISQKPSRDICQRGTSLTIQCQVDSQVTMMFWYRQQPGQSLTLIATANQGSEATYESGFVIDKFPISRPNLTFSTLTVSNMSPEDSSIYLCSVDGGGFQETQYFGPGTRLLVL.

This sequence joins TRBV4-3 and TRBJ1-2, with TRBD1 matching 8 bases. V lost 0 bases, J lost 5 bases, and 5 bases stayed unmatched. The CDR3 contains 15 residues. Germline V gene data show CDR1 as LGHNA and CDR2 as YSLEER. The CDR3 sequence is CASSQDDRGLYGYTF. In DNA form, the CDR3 reads TGCGCCAGCAGCCAAGACGACAGGGGCCTTTATGGCTACACCTTC.

This chain links TRBV7-9 with TRBJ1-1, with D uncertain. The germline gives CDR1 SEHNR, CDR2 FQNEAQ (reference sequence). The V and J ends lost 5 bases and 10 bases respectively, with 14 bases between them. This CDR3 spans 12 amino acids. The CDR3 protein is CASSGGPTRAFF. The DNA for the CDR3 is TGTGCCAGCAGCGGTGGACCCACCCGAGCTTTCTTT.

The chain uses TRBV12-3 or TRBV12-4 and TRBJ2-1; 12 bases fit TRBD1. J lost 14 bases, V lost 6 bases, and 8 bases had no gene match. This CDR3 has 13 amino acids. The CDR3 reads CASSPGTGGSEFF. The CDR3 DNA reads as TGTGCCAGCAGCCCCGGGACAGGGGGCTCTGAGTTCTTC.

As DNA, the CDR3 is TGTGCCACCAGTGATTCGGACAGAAACATTCAGTACTTC. It translates to CATSDSDRNIQYF. The V and J genes are TRBV24-1 and TRBJ2-4, with D maybe TRBD1 (6 bases). V lost 2 bases to trimming and J lost 6 bases, with 7 bases between them. Germline lookup yields CDR1 KGHDR and CDR2 SFDVKD. The CDR3 sequence is 13 residues long.

This clonotype has at least ten counts. The CDR3 reads CSAIPGHSYEQYF. CDR3 DNA: TGCAGTGCTATACCGGGACATTCCTACGAGCAGTACTTC. The J gene is TRBJ2-7, the V gene TRBV20-1, with a tentative D call TRBD1 (6 bases). V dropped 4 bases and J dropped 1 base, with 11 bases sitting between them. This CDR3 contains 13 residues. The germline V gene encodes CDR1 DFQATT and CDR2 SNEGSKA (reference sequence).

The chain has TRBV6-5 and TRBJ2-5; no clear D. Trimming took 9 bases from V and 0 from J, leaving 11 bases between them. Per germline, CDR1 MNHEY and CDR2 SVGAGI. This CDR3 has 13 residues. Here the CDR3 reads CASGRAYQETQYF. The CDR3 DNA is TGTGCCAGTGGACGGGCGTACCAAGAGACCCAGTACTTC.

The chain uses TRBV2 and TRBJ1-5; the match to TRBD1 covers 7 bases. CDR3 size: 13 residues. Per the germline V gene, CDR1 is SNHLY and CDR2 is FYNNEI. After removal of 8 bases from V and 5 bases from J, the junction contained 6 bases not matched to a gene. The DNA of the CDR3 is TGTGCCAGCCAACAGGGGCCCGATCAGCCCCAGCATTTT. Encoded protein: CASQQGPDQPQHF.

The rearrangement links TRBV6-2 or TRBV6-3 to TRBJ2-7, with TRBD1 identical over 9 bases. This CDR3 contains 13 residues. V was pared by 6 bases and J by 6 bases, with 6 bases of the junction left unmatched. Germline V lookup: CDR1 MNHEY, CDR2 SVGEGT. In nucleotides, the CDR3 is TGTGCCAGCAGATGGGACAGGGTGGGCGAGCAGTACTTC. It is translated as CASRWDRVGEQYF.

The chain is built from TRBV9 and TRBJ2-1; 7 nucleotides align to TRBD2. The germline V gene encodes CDR1 SGDLS and CDR2 YYNGEE. This CDR3 comprises 13 residues. Germline trimming cut 7 bases from V and 3 bases from J; bases unmatched to any gene: 4. Written as DNA, the CDR3 is TGTGCCAGCCGGGGCGGGGGCTACAATGAGCAGTTCTTC. It codes for CASRGGGYNEQFF. The whole variable domain, remainder taken from reference TRBV9 and TRBJ2-1, is DSGVTQTPKHLITATGQRVTLRCSPRSGDLSVYWYQQSLDQGLQFLIQYYNGEERAKGNILERFSAQQFPDLHSELNLSSLELGDSALYFCASRGGGYNEQFFGPGTRLTVL.

This clonotype turned up a few times. The V gene is TRBV6-2 or TRBV6-3, the J gene TRBJ1-2; TRBD1 agrees at 11 bases. V lost 5 bases to trimming and J lost 4 bases; unmatched junction nucleotides: 6. Germline values: CDR1 MNHEY, CDR2 SVGEGT. The CDR3 is made up of 15 amino acids. In nucleotides, the CDR3 is TGTGCCAGCAGTACCCGGACAGGGGGCATCTATGGCTACACCTTC. It is translated as CASSTRTGGIYGYTF.

This clonotype was counted between two and nine times. V is TRBV7-2 and J is TRBJ2-3, with TRBD2 identical over 7 bases. V was pared by 3 bases and J by 7 bases, with 10 bases of the junction left unmatched. This CDR3 has 15 residues. Looked up from germline, CDR1 is SGHTA and CDR2 is FQGNSA. The CDR3 DNA reads TGTGCCAGCAGCTTGGTCAGGACTAGAGGTTATACGCAGTATTTT. Translated, it gives CASSLVRTRGYTQYF.

This clonotype was counted between two and nine times. J is TRBJ2-5 and V is TRBV6-2 or TRBV6-3; D gene ambiguous. The germline V gene has CDR1 MNHEY and CDR2 SVGEGT. V lost 4 bases and J 0 bases, leaving 9 bases between the germline ends. The CDR3 runs 14 residues. The CDR3 nucleotides are TGTGCCAGCAGTTGGAGCGAGTACCAAGAGACCCAGTACTTC. Translating it yields CASSWSEYQETQYF.

This clonotype was counted once. The chain carries TRBV6-5 and TRBJ2-2; D perhaps matches TRBD2 (5 bases). The CDR3 runs 14 residues. V lost 0 bases and J lost 8, with 10 bases in between. Germline CDR1 is MNHEY and CDR2 is SVGAGI. The CDR3 bases are TGTGCCAGCAGTTACTCCGGGGTAGGGGGGGAGCTGTTTTTT. As protein: CASSYSGVGGELFF.

This clonotype occurred many times. The rearrangement uses TRBV7-3 and TRBJ2-1; D remains ambiguous. With 2 bases removed from V and 1 base from J, the gap between germline ends came to 9 bases. The CDR3 consists of 15 residues. Germline loops: CDR1 SGHTA, CDR2 FQGTGA. CDR3 protein: CASSLAFGSYNEQFF. CDR3 sequence (DNA): TGTGCCAGCAGCTTAGCATTCGGGTCCTACAATGAGCAGTTCTTC. Supplemented by reference TRBV7-3 and TRBJ2-1, the full variable domain reads GAGVSQTPSNKVTEKGKYVELRCDPISGHTALYWYRQSLGQGPEFLIYFQGTGAADDSGLPNDRFFAVRPEGSVSTLKIQRTERGDSAVYLCASSLAFGSYNEQFFGPGTRLTVL.

This clonotype was picked up a small number of times. V is TRBV20-1 and J is TRBJ2-1; 10 nucleotides line up with TRBD2. CDR1 and CDR2 (germline): DFQATT, SNEGSKA (reference sequence). The CDR3 is made up of 16 amino acids. Germline trimming cut 3 bases from V and 8 bases from J; bases unmatched to any gene: 13. The CDR3 sequence is CSASRLAGGGWDEQFF. The CDR3 DNA is TGCAGTGCTAGCCGTTTAGCGGGAGGAGGTTGGGATGAGCAGTTCTTC.

This clonotype was counted ten times or more. The chain is built from TRBV9 and TRBJ2-1; no firm D call. The CDR3 is 12 amino acids. Trimming removed 1 base from V and 7 bases from J, with 6 bases in between. Germline CDR1 reads SGDLS; CDR2 reads YYNGEE. DNA for the CDR3: TGTGCCAGCAGCGTATTCGAAAATGAGCAGTTCTTC. It is translated as CASSVFENEQFF.